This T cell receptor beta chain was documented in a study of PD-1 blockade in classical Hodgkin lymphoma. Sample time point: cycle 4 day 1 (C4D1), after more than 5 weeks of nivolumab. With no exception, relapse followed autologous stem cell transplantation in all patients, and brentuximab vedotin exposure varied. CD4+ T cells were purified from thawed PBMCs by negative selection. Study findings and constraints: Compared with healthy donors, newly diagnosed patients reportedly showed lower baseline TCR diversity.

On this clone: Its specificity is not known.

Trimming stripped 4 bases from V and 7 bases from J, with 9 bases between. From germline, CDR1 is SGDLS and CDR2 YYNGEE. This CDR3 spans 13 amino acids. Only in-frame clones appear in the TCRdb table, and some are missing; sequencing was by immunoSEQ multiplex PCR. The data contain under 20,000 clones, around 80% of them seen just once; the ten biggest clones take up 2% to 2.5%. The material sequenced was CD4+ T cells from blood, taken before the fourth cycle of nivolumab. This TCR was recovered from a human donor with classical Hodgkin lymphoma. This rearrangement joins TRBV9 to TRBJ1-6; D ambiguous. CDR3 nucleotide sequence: TGTGCCAGCAGCACAAGAGACAATTCACCCCTCCACTTT. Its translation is CASSTRDNSPLHF. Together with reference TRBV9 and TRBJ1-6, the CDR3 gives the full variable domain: DSGVTQTPKHLITATGQRVTLRCSPRSGDLSVYWYQQSLDQGLQFLIQYYNGEERAKGNILERFSAQQFPDLHSELNLSSLELGDSALYFCASSTRDNSPLHFGNGTRLTVT.